The T cell receptor (beta chain) under discussion was sequenced for a study of shared clonotypes between healthy human individuals. Study context: Ranging from 18 to 49 in age, donors were two women and three men.

The CDR3 spans 12 residues. CDR1 MDHEN and CDR2 SYDVKM come from the germline V gene. V gave up 7 bases and J gave up 8 bases, with 11 bases separating them. Here immunoSEQ multiplex PCR was the method, and the copy in TCRdb shows in-frame clones only, minus some. The data hold about 120,000 clones, with about 71% observed a single time. This clone was seen more than once but under ten times. This chain joins TRBV28 and TRBJ1-4, with unresolved D. The clonotype originates from a woman aged 25-40 years in good health. Sequenced material: memory CD8+ T cells sorted from blood. Subset described: CD45RO+ cells pooled with CCR7-negative TemRA cells. The CDR3 region is CASNKLGEKLFF. The DNA for the CDR3 is TGTGCCAGCAATAAACTAGGAGAAAAACTGTTTTTT.